This T cell receptor beta chain was observed in a study of vaccination effects on CD4 cells after COVID-19. Antigen-specific CD4+ T cells were first expanded with viral peptide pools by the ViraFEST assay and only then sequenced. Around day 10 of culture, CD4+ T cells were separated out. None of the vaccinated had previously contracted SARS-CoV-2, and their nucleocapsid antibodies tested negative. Sequenced by immunoSEQ multiplex PCR; TCRdb stores in-frame clones only, minus some. The sample lists about 73,000 clones, roughly 79% occurring once. The study, taken as a whole, reports: Nearly all vaccine-induced clones in healthy recipients recognized only SARS-CoV-2. Late in the post-vaccination period, infection-induced and vaccine-induced clones underwent marked clonal contraction. Convalescent patients were scarce, and early post-infection timepoints were absent.

This clone was seen more than once but under ten times. The antigen is not known. Germline values: CDR1 LNHDA, CDR2 SQIVND (reference sequence). The V and J ends lost 1 base and 8 bases respectively, with 17 bases between them. The CDR3 is 15 amino acids. Sequenced material: CD4+ T cells from PBMCs cultured with HCoV-NL63 spike peptides, taken before COVID-19 vaccination. The sequence derives from a human donor who received a COVID-19 vaccine. The genes are TRBV19 and TRBJ1-1, with D perhaps matching TRBD1 (6 bases). In DNA form, the CDR3 reads TGTGCCAGTAGTATAGGGACCGGGGACACCACAGAAGCTTTCTTT. It codes for CASSIGTGDTTEAFF.